These T cell receptor beta chains were read from a single sample in a study of blood T cell repertoires in COVID-19. Clones were sequenced by immunoSEQ multiplex PCR, and TCRdb holds only the in-frame ones, with some missing. The table has approximately 300,000 clones, more than 90% seen once. The material sequenced was PBMCs or T cells enriched from blood (not recorded which). Receptors originate from a woman between 25 and 40 years old who had recovered from COVID-19. Both conserved end residues are part of each CDR3. A D gene is named only where the DNA matches it firmly.

j_call: TRBJ2-5
d_call: NA
cdr3_length: 15
v_call: TRBV27
cdr3_nt: TGTGCCAGCAGTTTATCTAGCGCCTACCAAGAGACCCAGTACTTC
cdr3_aa: CASSLSSAYQETQYF

j_call: TRBJ2-3
d_call: NA
cdr3_length: 14
v_call: TRBV6-5
cdr3_nt: TGTGCCAGCAGTAACATAGCGGATACAGATACGCAGTATTTT
cdr3_aa: CASSNIADTDTQYF

j_call: TRBJ1-1
d_call: TRBD1
cdr3_length: 15
v_call: TRBV10-2
cdr3_nt: TGCGCCACTGCCAGGGGGAAGGGGATGAACACTGAAGCTTTCTTT
cdr3_aa: CATARGKGMNTEAFF

j_call: TRBJ1-2
d_call: TRBD1
cdr3_length: 16
v_call: TRBV27
cdr3_nt: TGTGCCAGCTGGGGGTGGGGGACAGGGGGTAGCTATGGCTACACCTTC
cdr3_aa: CASWGWGTGGSYGYTF

j_call: TRBJ1-1
d_call: TRBD1
cdr3_length: 15
v_call: TRBV6-5
cdr3_nt: TGTGCCAGCGCGCGCCGACAGGGTTTTGGTGCTGAAGCTTTCTTT
cdr3_aa: CASARRQGFGAEAFF

j_call: TRBJ1-2
d_call: TRBD1
cdr3_length: 14
v_call: TRBV19
cdr3_nt: TGTGCCAGTAGTAAAGGGGGCCCTAACTATGGCTACACCTTC
cdr3_aa: CASSKGGPNYGYTF

j_call: TRBJ1-2
d_call: TRBD1
cdr3_length: 15
v_call: TRBV4-2
cdr3_nt: TGTGCCAGCAGCCAAGATCTTAGACAGGGGGCCGGCTACACCTTC
cdr3_aa: CASSQDLRQGAGYTF

j_call: TRBJ1-2
d_call: NA
cdr3_length: 11
v_call: TRBV7-9
cdr3_nt: TGTGCCAGCAGCGACTCCCCTGGCTACACCTTC
cdr3_aa: CASSDSPGYTF

j_call: TRBJ1-1
d_call: TRBD1
cdr3_length: 14
v_call: TRBV25-1
cdr3_nt: TGTGCCAGCATTAGGACAGGGTTGAACACTGAAGCTTTCTTT
cdr3_aa: CASIRTGLNTEAFF

j_call: TRBJ2-7
d_call: NA
cdr3_length: 15
v_call: TRBV6-5
cdr3_nt: TGTGCCAGCAGTTACAATAGGGGCCGCTCTTACGAGCAGTACTTC
cdr3_aa: CASSYNRGRSYEQYF

j_call: TRBJ1-4
d_call: TRBD1
cdr3_length: 14
v_call: TRBV9
cdr3_nt: TGTGCCAGCACCACCGGACAGGGTAGTGAAAAACTGTTTTTT
cdr3_aa: CASTTGQGSEKLFF

j_call: TRBJ1-4
d_call: NA
cdr3_length: 14
v_call: TRBV2
cdr3_nt: TGTGCCAGCAGCGGAGGGAATGGTAATGAAAAACTGTTTTTT
cdr3_aa: CASSGGNGNEKLFF

j_call: TRBJ1-3
d_call: NA
cdr3_length: 15
v_call: TRBV2
cdr3_nt: TGTGCCAGCAGTGAGAACAGGGTCTCTGGAAACACCATATATTTT
cdr3_aa: CASSENRVSGNTIYF

j_call: TRBJ2-3
d_call: NA
cdr3_length: 15
v_call: TRBV2
cdr3_nt: TGTGCCAGCAGGACCGGGACACACCGCACAGATACGCAGTATTTT
cdr3_aa: CASRTGTHRTDTQYF

j_call: TRBJ1-2
d_call: NA
cdr3_length: 15
v_call: TRBV15
cdr3_nt: TGTGCCACCAGCAATGGGGCCAGCGGGGTCTATGGCTACACCTTC
cdr3_aa: CATSNGASGVYGYTF